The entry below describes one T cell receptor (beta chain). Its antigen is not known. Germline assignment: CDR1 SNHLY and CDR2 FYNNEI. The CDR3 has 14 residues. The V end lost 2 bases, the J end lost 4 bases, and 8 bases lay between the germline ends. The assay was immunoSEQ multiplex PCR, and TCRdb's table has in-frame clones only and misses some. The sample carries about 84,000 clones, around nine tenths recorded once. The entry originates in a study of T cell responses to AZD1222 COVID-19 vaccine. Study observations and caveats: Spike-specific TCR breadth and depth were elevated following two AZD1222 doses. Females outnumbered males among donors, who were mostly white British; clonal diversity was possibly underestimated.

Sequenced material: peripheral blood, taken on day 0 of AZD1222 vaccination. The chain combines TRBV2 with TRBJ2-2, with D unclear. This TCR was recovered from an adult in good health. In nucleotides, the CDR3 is TGTGCCAGCAGTGAATCGCGGAGCACCGGGGAGCTGTTTTTT. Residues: CASSESRSTGELFF.